The clone carrying this T cell receptor (beta chain) was counted once. Antigen unknown. PCR employed 60 Vbeta and 13 Jbeta primers. Measured with immunoSEQ multiplex PCR; TCRdb has only the in-frame clones, and not every one. Of around 120,000 clones in the sample, 77% were seen once. V was trimmed by 2 bases and J by 3 bases, leaving 5 bases between them. The CDR3 runs 12 residues. In germline, CDR1 is SGHRS, CDR2 YFSETQ. These data come from a study of cytomegalovirus exposure and HLA in healthy donors. Study-level background: In an earlier analysis, around 100 million unique TCR beta sequences were found from 150 million to 200 million T cells. Findings of the study overall: CMV serostatus was the only recorded immune exposure for donors. The authors listed 150 to 200 TCR beta chains as cytomegalovirus-associated.

Healthy individuals who donated bone marrow served as the donors. The chain is built from TRBV5-1 and TRBJ1-2; TRBD1 is a possible D gene (5 bases). The origin of this receptor is a man aged 45-65 years in good health and CMV-seropositive. The material sequenced was PBMCs. CDR3 coding DNA: TGCGCCAGCAGCTTAGGGGACTATGGCTACACCTTC. Its protein product is CASSLGDYGYTF.